This T cell receptor (beta chain) is drawn from a study of T-cell memory formation after mild COVID-19. Study-wide results and caveats: Clonal second-wave expansions that peaked on day 37 had unconfirmed SARS-CoV-2 specificity.

TCRdb re-called the 5' RACE reads with MiXCR, one entry per CDR3 protein. Of roughly 300,000 distinct CDR3 sequences in the sample, roughly 13% were seen once. Points on this clonotype: Antigen: not known.

Germline V gene data show CDR1 as SGHRS and CDR2 as YFSETQ. V lost 4 bases, J lost 0 bases, and 6 bases stayed unmatched. The CDR3 is made up of 16 amino acids. This TCR was sampled from a man between 18 and 35 years old who had mild COVID-19 (a few samples of this study predate the infection). Cell type and time point are not known. Source material: PBMCs or a T cell subset sorted from them (not recorded which). This chain joins TRBV5-1 and TRBJ2-2; 7 bases are shared with TRBD2. The CDR3 region has the DNA TGCGCCAGCAGCAAAAGTGGGGGGGCGAACACCGGGGAGCTGTTTTTT. The encoded protein is CASSKSGGANTGELFF. Full variable domain (missing parts from reference TRBV5-1 and TRBJ2-2): KAGVTQTPRYLIKTRGQQVTLSCSPISGHRSVSWYQQTPGQGLQFLFEYFSETQRNKGNFPGRFSGRQFSNSRSEMNVSTLELGDSALYLCASSKSGGANTGELFFGEGSRLTVL.